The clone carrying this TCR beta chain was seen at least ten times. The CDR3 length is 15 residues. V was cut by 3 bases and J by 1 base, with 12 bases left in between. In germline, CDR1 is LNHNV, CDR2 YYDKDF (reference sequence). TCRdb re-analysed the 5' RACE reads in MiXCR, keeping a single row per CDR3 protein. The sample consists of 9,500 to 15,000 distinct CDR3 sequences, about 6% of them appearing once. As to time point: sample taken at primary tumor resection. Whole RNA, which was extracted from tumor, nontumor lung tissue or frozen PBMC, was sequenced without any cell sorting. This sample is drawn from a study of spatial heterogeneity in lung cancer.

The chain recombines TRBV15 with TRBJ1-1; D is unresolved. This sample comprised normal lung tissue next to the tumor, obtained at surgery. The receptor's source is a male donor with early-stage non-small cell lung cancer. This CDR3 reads CATSSLRTGNTEAFF. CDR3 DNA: TGTGCCACCAGCAGCCTCCGTACTGGGAACACTGAAGCTTTCTTT.